The 21 T cell receptor beta chains below were found in one sample sequenced in a study of T cell responses to AZD1222 COVID-19 vaccine. Sequencing used immunoSEQ multiplex PCR; TCRdb keeps in-frame clones, though not all of them. The table lists tens of thousands of clones, more than 60% of them singletons. The specimen comprised peripheral blood, sampled 28 days after the second dose of the MenACWY control vaccine. The source of these receptors is an adult who received the MenACWY meningococcal vaccine as a control.

The CDR3: CASSENRYSNTGELFF. The CDR3 DNA follows: TGTGCCAGCAGTGAAAACAGATATTCGAACACCGGGGAGCTGTTTTTT. This chain joins TRBV2 and TRBJ2-2, with D hard to call. The CDR3 spans 16 residues. Germline lookup yields CDR1 SNHLY and CDR2 FYNNEI. V lost 2 bases to trimming and J lost 0 bases, with 10 bases between them. The complete variable domain, with remaining parts taken from reference TRBV2 and TRBJ2-2, reads EPEVTQTPSHQVTQMGQEVILRCVPISNHLYFYWYRQILGQKVEFLVSFYNNEISEKSEIFDDQFSVERPDGSNFTLKIRSTKLEDSAMYFCASSENRYSNTGELFFGEGSRLTVL.

About this clone: The junction and the germline gene differ at one end; a read error may be behind it. The V gene is TRBV11-3, the J gene TRBJ2-1; either TRBD1 or TRBD2 may fit D (6 bases each). CDR1 and CDR2 from the germline V gene are SGHNT and YENEEA. The CDR3 spans 16 residues. Here the CDR3 DNA reads TGTGCCAGCAGCATAGACGGGGGCCGGGACTACAATGAGCAGTTCTTC. This translates into CASSIDGGRDYNEQFF. Together with reference TRBV11-3 and TRBJ2-1, the CDR3 gives the full variable domain: EAGVVQSPRYKIIEKKQPVAFWCNPISGHNTLYWYLQNLGQGPELLIRYENEEAVDDSQLPKDRFSAERLKGVDSTLKIQPAELGDSAVYLCASSIDGGRDYNEQFFGPGTRLTVL.

This clone was recorded a few times. CDR3 in DNA: TGTGCCAGCAGCGTAGGGGGAACGGGCCTCTCCTACGAGCAGTACTTC. Residues: CASSVGGTGLSYEQYF. This chain connects TRBV9 to TRBJ2-7; D not resolved. Trimming took 0 bases from V and 0 from J, leaving 13 bases between them. The V gene's germline CDR1 is SGDLS and CDR2 YYNGEE. This CDR3 spans 16 amino acids.

V gene TRBV7-9 combines with J gene TRBJ2-1; no clear D gene. CDR3 length equals 11 residues. Trimming pared 5 bases from V and 14 bases from J, leaving 13 bases between. CDR1 is SEHNR, CDR2 FQNEAQ, per germline (reference sequence). The CDR3 nucleotides read TGTGCCAGCAGCGGCGTTTTACCGGAGTTCTTC. Translated, it gives CASSGVLPEFF. Full variable domain (outside the CDR3, taken from reference TRBV7-9 and TRBJ2-1): DTGVSQNPRHKITKRGQNVTFRCDPISEHNRLYWYRQTLGQGPEFLTYFQNEAQLEKSRLLSDRFSAERPKGSFSTLEIQRTEQGDSAMYLCASSGVLPEFFGPGTRLTVL.

This chain joins TRBV6-1 and TRBJ1-5; D is unresolved. Looked up from germline, CDR1 is MNHNS and CDR2 is SASEGT. The CDR3 is made up of 17 amino acids. V shed 2 bases and J shed 0 bases, with 14 bases lying between them. The CDR3 is CASSEKVRWSSNQPQHF. The CDR3 DNA follows: TGTGCCAGCAGTGAAAAGGTCAGGTGGTCTAGCAATCAGCCCCAGCATTTT.

The chain recombines TRBV5-1 with TRBJ1-6, with D unclear. V gave up 4 bases and J gave up 7 bases, with 12 bases separating them. The CDR3 sequence is 14 residues long. Per the germline V gene, CDR1 is SGHRS and CDR2 is YFSETQ. The CDR3 loop is CASSLRTGNSPLHF. The CDR3 DNA reads as TGCGCCAGCAGCCTCCGGACTGGAAATTCACCCCTCCACTTT.

CDR3 in amino acids: CASSERGGGKLFF. The CDR3 DNA reads TGTGCCAGCAGTGAGAGGGGCGGGGGAAAACTGTTTTTT. The rearrangement joins TRBV6-1 to TRBJ1-4; a weak D match, TRBD1 (5 bases). The CDR3 consists of 13 residues. Germline CDR1 and CDR2: MNHNS and SASEGT. The V end lost 3 bases, the J end lost 10 bases, and 12 bases lay between the germline ends.

This clone was seen just once. V usage is TRBV9 and J usage is TRBJ1-5; possible D gene TRBD1, 5 bases. Between the trimmed V and J ends, which lost 4 bases and 6 bases, there was a span of 17 bases. The CDR3 runs to 15 residues. Per the germline V gene, CDR1 is SGDLS and CDR2 is YYNGEE. The CDR3 loop reads CASSYGGDSIQPQHF. As DNA, the CDR3 is TGTGCCAGCAGCTACGGCGGTGACAGTATTCAGCCCCAGCATTTT.

The chain couples TRBV7-4 to TRBJ2-2; the D gene is possibly TRBD1 (6 bases). This CDR3 comprises 17 residues. Germline values: CDR1 SGHVT, CDR2 SQSDAQ. V gave up 5 bases and J gave up 3 bases, with 19 bases separating them. This chain's CDR3 is CASSTPGGHRHTGELFF. CDR3 DNA sequence: TGTGCCAGCAGCACACCTGGGGGACACCGCCACACCGGGGAGCTGTTTTTT.

V and J are TRBV6-5 and TRBJ2-3, with unresolved D. Germline V gene data show CDR1 as MNHEY and CDR2 as SVGAGI. V lost 8 bases, J lost 1 base, and 10 bases lay in between. This CDR3 is built from 13 residues. CDR3 amino acids: CASQVGGTDTQYF. CDR3 bases: TGTGCCAGCCAGGTCGGCGGCACAGATACGCAGTATTTT.

The rearrangement links TRBV19 to TRBJ2-5; 8 nucleotides line up with TRBD2. The germline V gene encodes CDR1 LNHDA and CDR2 SQIVND (reference sequence). J was trimmed by 2 bases and V by 4 bases; bases with no gene match: 6. The CDR3 sequence is 15 residues long. The CDR3 protein is CASSTGGALQETQYF. In DNA, the CDR3 is TGTGCCAGTAGTACCGGGGGGGCCTTACAAGAGACCCAGTACTTC.

The CDR3 DNA reads TGTGCCAGCAGCTTGGGACAGGGGGCCCAGCCCCAGCATTTT. It is translated as CASSLGQGAQPQHF. The rearrangement links TRBV5-6 to TRBJ1-5, with TRBD1 matching 10 bases. The CDR3 totals 14 residues. Trimming removed 0 bases from V and 7 bases from J; junction bases left unmatched: 1. CDR1 SGHDT and CDR2 YYEEEE come from the germline V gene.

This sequence joins TRBV7-9 and TRBJ2-1, with TRBD1 as a possible D gene (6 bases). V was shortened by 1 base and J by 5 bases, with 12 bases between the two germline ends. Germline assignment: CDR1 SEHNR and CDR2 FQNEAQ (reference sequence). The CDR3 consists of 15 residues. The CDR3 coding sequence is TGTGCCAGCAGCTTAGGTAGGACAGAACACAATGAGCAGTTCTTC. It specifies CASSLGRTEHNEQFF.

The chain carries TRBV2 and TRBJ2-6, with D unclear. Germline-derived CDR1 and CDR2 are SNHLY and FYNNEI. The CDR3 length is 15 residues. V lost 7 bases and J lost 0, with 10 bases in between. The CDR3, as DNA: TGTGCCAGCAAGGACGGGCTCTCTGGGGCCAACGTCCTGACTTTC. This encodes CASKDGLSGANVLTF.

V gene TRBV5-4 combines with J gene TRBJ2-3, with no clear D. CDR1 is SGHNT and CDR2 is YYREEE in the germline V gene (reference sequence). The CDR3 has 12 residues. V was clipped by 1 base and J by 6 bases, with 6 bases between them. The CDR3 region has the DNA TGTGCCAGCAGCTTGCTCAAGGATACGCAGTATTTT. It codes for CASSLLKDTQYF.

This clone came up once. This chain joins TRBV5-5 and TRBJ2-7; 8 nucleotides align to TRBD1. The germline V gene has CDR1 SGHKS and CDR2 YYEKEE (reference sequence). This CDR3 is 12 amino acids long. V shed 4 bases and J 6 bases; nucleotides not matched to a gene: 3. CDR3 nucleotides: TGTGCCAGCAGCCAGACAGGGGCCGAGCAGTACTTC. This encodes CASSQTGAEQYF.

The chain joins TRBV5-6 to TRBJ1-2, with a weak D call TRBD1 (5 bases). V lost 3 bases to trimming and J lost 4 bases, with 19 bases between them. Looked up from germline, CDR1 is SGHDT and CDR2 is YYEEEE. The CDR3 contains 16 residues. CDR3 amino acids: CASSSMRRGSGYGYTF. The CDR3 region has the DNA TGTGCCAGCAGCTCTATGAGGAGGGGAAGTGGCTATGGCTACACCTTC.

The chain links TRBV2 to TRBJ2-2; 7 bases fit TRBD1. With 9 bases clipped from V and 6 bases from J, the junction kept 10 bases outside the gene matches. The CDR3 length is 14 residues. Germline loops: CDR1 SNHLY, CDR2 FYNNEI. This chain's CDR3 is CASRQGTTSGELFF. DNA of the CDR3: TGTGCCAGTCGACAGGGAACTACATCCGGGGAGCTGTTTTTT.

The chain links TRBV6-1 to TRBJ1-6; D not resolved. This CDR3 contains 15 residues. Trimming shortened V by 1 base and J by 6 bases, and 10 bases separated the two germline ends. The germline gives CDR1 MNHNS, CDR2 SASEGT. The DNA for the CDR3 is TGTGCCAGCAGTGAAGAGGAGTCAGCTAATTCACCCCTCCACTTT. This codes for CASSEEESANSPLHF.

This clone was detected only a few times. The chain joins TRBV7-9 to TRBJ1-5, with D maybe TRBD1 (6 bases). Trimming took 2 bases from V and 15 from J, leaving 14 bases between them. The CDR3 is 12 amino acids. Germline V CDR1 and CDR2: SEHNR, FQNEAQ (reference sequence). CDR3 residues: CASSLWSGEVHF. Written as DNA, the CDR3 is TGTGCCAGCAGCTTATGGTCAGGGGAAGTGCATTTT.

The V gene is TRBV4-2, the J gene TRBJ1-2; a possible D gene is TRBD1 (6 bases). The CDR3 extends over 13 amino acids. Germline CDR1 is LGHNA and CDR2 is YNFKEQ. V shed 4 bases and J shed 4 bases, with 10 bases lying between them. CDR3 bases: TGTGCCAGCAGCCCTTCAGGGGCCTATGGCTACACCTTC. It encodes CASSPSGAYGYTF.